Listed below are T cell receptor beta chains from one sample, sequenced in a study of regulatory T cells in long-lasting Graves disease. TCRdb independently ran MiXCR on the multiplex PCR reads; one entry per CDR3 protein. This table holds under 250,000 distinct CDR3 sequences, less than 20% found once. These data are also associated with another study on T cells in Graves' hyperthyroidism and ophthalmopathy.

The starting material was peripheral blood mononuclear cells (PBMCs), obtained at new diagnosis, from a patient treated with antithyroid drugs. All receptors come from a woman aged 30 to 39 with Graves disease. CDR3s include the opening cysteine and the closing phenylalanine or tryptophan. D genes are given only for firm matches. Clone size is stated in some rows and not others, as once, few, many or a class when expanded.

J gene,D gene,clone size,V gene,CDR3 DNA,CDR3 protein
TRBJ1-1,NA,many,TRBV30,TGTGCCTGGAGCGCTCGGGGGGGCACTGAAGCTTTCTTT,CAWSARGGTEAFF
TRBJ2-2,NA,many,TRBV11-2,TGTGCCAGCAGCTTTTTTTCTGGGAACACCGGGGAGCTGTTTTTT,CASSFFSGNTGELFF
TRBJ2-1,TRBD1,many,TRBV7-3,TGTGCCAGCAGCTTAAATCCGGGACAGGGGCTCAATGAGCAGTTCTTC,CASSLNPGQGLNEQFF
TRBJ2-7,TRBD2,NA,TRBV12-3/TRBV12-4,TGTGCCAGCAGATACTCGACTAGCGGGATCCACGAGCAGTACTTC,CASRYSTSGIHEQYF
TRBJ2-3,NA,NA,TRBV4-2,TGTGCCAGCAGCCAAGGTCGGGGCCAAACTAGCACAGATACGCAGTATTTT,CASSQGRGQTSTDTQYF
TRBJ1-2,TRBD1,many,TRBV27,TGTGCCAGCAGTAGAGCACAGGGGTCAGGCTATGGCTACACCTTC,CASSRAQGSGYGYTF
TRBJ2-6,TRBD1,many,TRBV15,TGTGCCACCAGCACAGGGGGAATCAACTCTGGGGCCAACGTCCTGACTTTC,CATSTGGINSGANVLTF
TRBJ1-1,NA,NA,TRBV18,TGTGCCAGCTCCCCGAGCCAAGCGAACACTGAAGCTTTCTTT,CASSPSQANTEAFF
TRBJ2-5,TRBD2,many,TRBV4-1,TGCGCCAGCAGCCAAGACCAAACTAGCGGGGATGCCCAGTACTTC,CASSQDQTSGDAQYF
TRBJ2-3,NA,many,TRBV3-1,TGTGCCAGCAGCCAAGAGTGGAGTCATACGCAGTATTTT,CASSQEWSHTQYF
TRBJ2-1,TRBD2,many,TRBV11-1,TGTGCCAGCAGCTTCCTAGCGGGCCTAAAGGAGCAGTTCTTC,CASSFLAGLKEQFF
TRBJ1-2,TRBD1,many,TRBV12-3/TRBV12-4,TGTGCCAGCAGCTCCCGGGACAGGACGTATGGCTACACCTTC,CASSSRDRTYGYTF
TRBJ2-3,TRBD2,NA,TRBV19,TGTGCCAGTAGTATGGCGGGGGGCACAGATACGCAGTATTTT,CASSMAGGTDTQYF
TRBJ2-1,NA,many,TRBV3-1,TGTGCCAGCAGCCCTCTTAGCGGACTATACAATGAGCAGTTCTTC,CASSPLSGLYNEQFF
TRBJ1-4,TRBD1,many,TRBV10-3,TGTGCCATCGCCGGGACAGGGAGTGAAAAACTGTTTTTT,CAIAGTGSEKLFF
TRBJ2-3,NA,few,TRBV19,TGTGCCAGTAGCAGGGACACCCGAGATACGCAGTATTTT,CASSRDTRDTQYF
TRBJ2-1,NA,many,TRBV11-2,TGTGCCAGCAGCTTAGCCCCGATTGGGCAGTTCTTC,CASSLAPIGQFF
TRBJ2-3,NA,many,TRBV2,TGTGCCAGCACCCCCAGGGTCACAGATACGCAGTATTTT,CASTPRVTDTQYF
TRBJ2-1,NA,few,TRBV15,TGTGCCACCAGCAGACTAGGATATGAGCAGTTCTTC,CATSRLGYEQFF
TRBJ1-4,TRBD1,many,TRBV7-9,TGTGCCAGCAGCGAGGGGGACAGGGTTGCTGAAAAACTGTTTTTT,CASSEGDRVAEKLFF
TRBJ2-2,NA,NA,TRBV11-2,TGTGCCAGCAGCTTAGGGTTGAATCCTATCACCGGGGAGCTGTTTTTT,CASSLGLNPITGELFF
TRBJ2-7,TRBD1,few,TRBV5-8,TGTGCCAGCACCTTACTCCGGGACAGCTCCGAGCAGTACTTC,CASTLLRDSSEQYF
TRBJ1-1,TRBD1,NA,TRBV30,TGTGCCTGGGCAGGGGGTGAGGGCACTGAAGCTTTCTTT,CAWAGGEGTEAFF
TRBJ1-2,NA,many,TRBV28,TGTGCCAGCAGTTTCGGGAGCGGGGGCTCCTACTATGGCTACACCTTC,CASSFGSGGSYYGYTF
TRBJ1-6,NA,few,TRBV27,TGTGCCAGCAGTCCCGCCGGGGGAGGCCATCCTTATAATTCACCCCTCCACTTT,CASSPAGGGHPYNSPLHF
TRBJ1-1,TRBD1,many,TRBV6-1,TGTGCCAGCAGTGTAAGGACAGGACCCCCCACTGAAGCTTTCTTT,CASSVRTGPPTEAFF
TRBJ2-7,TRBD2,NA,TRBV11-2,TGTGCCAGCAGCCCCGGGGGGTTAATAGTCCCGGCAGTGTACGAGCAGTACTTC,CASSPGGLIVPAVYEQYF
TRBJ1-1,TRBD1,many,TRBV19,TGTGCCAGTAGTAGAATGACAGGGGTGGACACTGAAGCTTTCTTT,CASSRMTGVDTEAFF
TRBJ2-7,TRBD2,many,TRBV2,TGTGCCAGCACTCCTGGGGTCCCGGGACTAGCGGGGGCTCCCTACGAGCAGTACTTC,CASTPGVPGLAGAPYEQYF
TRBJ2-1,TRBD2,many,TRBV3-1,TGTGCCAGCAGCCAAGCTAGCGGGGGCAACAATGAGCAGTTCTTC,CASSQASGGNNEQFF
TRBJ1-2,NA,many,TRBV5-1,TGCGCCAGCAGCTCCGACGGGGCGGGCTATGGCTACACCTTC,CASSSDGAGYGYTF
TRBJ2-3,TRBD2,once,TRBV5-6,TGTGCCAGCAGCCCCGGACTAGCGGGAAGGGCAGATACGCAGTATTTT,CASSPGLAGRADTQYF
TRBJ2-3,NA,NA,TRBV11-3,TGTGCCAGCAGCTTTACGGGGGACGGTACGCAGTATTTT,CASSFTGDGTQYF
TRBJ1-3,NA,few,TRBV20-1,TGCAGTGCTAGAGAGAGGATGATCTCTGGAAACACCATATATTTT,CSARERMISGNTIYF
TRBJ1-3,TRBD1,NA,TRBV5-1,TGCGCCAGCAGCTCGACAGGGGAGAAGTCCGGAAACACCATATATTTT,CASSSTGEKSGNTIYF
TRBJ2-1,NA,many,TRBV29-1,TGCAGCGTTGAAGACGTACAGGGTAACACTGAGCAGTTCTTC,CSVEDVQGNTEQFF
TRBJ1-1,NA,many,TRBV11-3,TGTGCCAGCAGCTTAGGCAGGGGGAACACTGAAGCTTTCTTT,CASSLGRGNTEAFF
TRBJ2-3,TRBD1,many,TRBV6-2/TRBV6-3,TGTGCCAGCAGTTCCCTAGGGGGCGCGGGCACAGATACGCAGTATTTT,CASSSLGGAGTDTQYF
TRBJ2-1,TRBD1,few,TRBV9,TGTGCCGGCAGACCTACAGGGGCCTACAATGAGCAGTTCTTC,CAGRPTGAYNEQFF
TRBJ2-5,NA,few,TRBV10-2,TGCGCCAGCCTCGAGGCAGGGGCTCAGACCCAGTACTTC,CASLEAGAQTQYF
TRBJ2-7,TRBD2,NA,TRBV11-3,TGTGCCAGCACCCCTCGGGCGGGAGAGGGGCAGTACTTC,CASTPRAGEGQYF
TRBJ1-2,NA,many,TRBV7-9,TGTGCCAGCAGCTCAGCCGGGTCCTATGGCTACACCTTC,CASSSAGSYGYTF
TRBJ1-1,TRBD1,many,TRBV28,TGTGCCAGCAGCCTGGACAGGGCGATGAACACTGAAGCTTTCTTT,CASSLDRAMNTEAFF
TRBJ1-5,NA,NA,TRBV19,TGTGCCAGTAGTACAGGGGAATGGAATCAGCCCCAGCATTTT,CASSTGEWNQPQHF
TRBJ2-1,TRBD2,few,TRBV5-5,TGTGCCAGCAGCCCCCCCCTAAGACTAGCGGGAGGGAGCTCCTACAATGAGCAGTTCTTC,CASSPPLRLAGGSSYNEQFF
TRBJ1-5,NA,many,TRBV27,TGTGCCAGCGGTCAAACAGGGACTCAGCCCCAGCATTTT,CASGQTGTQPQHF
TRBJ2-7,NA,many,TRBV27,TGTGCCAGCAGCCCCCCGGGAGCATACTACGAGCAGTACTTC,CASSPPGAYYEQYF
TRBJ1-2,NA,many,TRBV9,TGTGCCAGCAGCGTAGGGGACGATCTAGGGGGCTACACCTTC,CASSVGDDLGGYTF
TRBJ2-5,NA,many,TRBV15,TGTGCCACCAGCAGAAAACAGGGAAGCCAAGAGACCCAGTACTTC,CATSRKQGSQETQYF
TRBJ1-2,NA,many,TRBV20-1,TGCAGTGCTCCGGGGGGGGACTATGGCTACACCTTC,CSAPGGDYGYTF
TRBJ1-1,NA,NA,TRBV28,TGTGCCAGCAGTTTACCCTCCCCCACTTACATGGCGGTAGCTTTCTTT,CASSLPSPTYMAVAFF
TRBJ1-4,TRBD1,many,TRBV9,TGTGCCAGCAGCATCAGGGGGGTGGTTGAAAAACTGTTTTTT,CASSIRGVVEKLFF
TRBJ1-1,TRBD1,many,TRBV27,TGTGCCAGCAGTTTCAGGGGGGGAACTGAAGCTTTCTTT,CASSFRGGTEAFF
TRBJ1-4,TRBD1,many,TRBV2,TGTGCCAGCATCGGACAGGGCGCCGAAAAACTGTTTTTT,CASIGQGAEKLFF
TRBJ1-2,NA,many,TRBV12-3/TRBV12-4,TGTGCCAGCAGTCTCGGGTTCGACGGCTACACCTTC,CASSLGFDGYTF
TRBJ1-1,TRBD1,many,TRBV2,TGTGCCAGCACCCGACAGGGGGCCCGGAACACTGAAGCTTTCTTT,CASTRQGARNTEAFF
TRBJ1-5,NA,many,TRBV6-1,TGTGCCAGCAGTGAAGCGGGCAGGGTATCAGGCAATCAGCCCCAGCATTTT,CASSEAGRVSGNQPQHF
TRBJ2-1,TRBD1,NA,TRBV19,TGTGCCATTTCTTACGGGACAGGGGGGCCCGATGAGCAGTTCTTC,CAISYGTGGPDEQFF
TRBJ1-1,NA,many,TRBV28,TGTGCCAGCATCCTTGAGAGGGGCCACTACACTGAAGCTTTCTTT,CASILERGHYTEAFF
TRBJ2-7,NA,many,TRBV5-1,TGCGCCAGCAGCTTGGTTAGCGGACAGTCCTACGAGCAGTACTTC,CASSLVSGQSYEQYF